These T cell receptor beta chains were read from a single sample in a study of beta chain features in type 1 diabetes. The protocol was immunoSEQ multiplex PCR, while the TCRdb copy is restricted to in-frame clones and leaves out a portion. Of fewer than 400,000 clones detected, roughly 8% appear once; the ten largest clones hold around 0.45%. Sequenced: central memory CD4+ T cells from blood. The receptors shown here come from a woman aged 18-35 years in good health. CDR3s leave out the opening cysteine and the closing phenylalanine or tryptophan.

CDR3: ASSLYETANEAF
V: TRBV18

CDR3: ASRYPGDEQY
V: TRBV6-6

CDR3: ASSLSRVGANVLT
V: TRBV27

CDR3: ASNSGAATDTQY
V: TRBV19

CDR3: ASSQTSFRTGSEAF
V: TRBV18

CDR3: ASLAGEYNEQF
V: TRBV18

CDR3: ASIGTGRNTGELF
V: TRBV5-4

CDR3: ASIRQEPYEQY
V: TRBV28

CDR3: ASSSQGGFAAQY
V: TRBV7-2

CDR3: ASSATSTDTQY
V: TRBV7-3

CDR3: ASSPFGPGTGEETQY
V: TRBV18

CDR3: AISGLTGDEQY
V: TRBV10-3

CDR3: ASIPVAGRYNEQF
V: TRBV6-1

CDR3: ATSRDWHYNEQF
V: TRBV15

CDR3: ASSSTFTAEQF
V: TRBV11-3

CDR3: ASSQEWTSGTYEQY
V: TRBV4-2

CDR3: ASSQGRTEPLYGYT
V: TRBV4-3

CDR3: ASTWSLSSYNEQF
V: TRBV28

CDR3: SVRPKIRYNEQF
V: TRBV29-1

CDR3: ASSLSETQY
V: TRBV18

CDR3: ASSRSPGRSTDTQY
V: TRBV4-3

CDR3: ASSPPSKGGELF
V: TRBV18

CDR3: ASSSTASNTGELF
V: TRBV7-3

CDR3: ASSPTGTYTGELF
V: TRBV7-9

CDR3: SVTGQGFTDTQY
V: TRBV29-1

CDR3: SVEENQGQQY
V: TRBV29-1

CDR3: ASSFSRVGSGTEAF
V: TRBV27

CDR3: ASSSDRGVYGYT
V: TRBV7-2

CDR3: ASSLNRDYEQY
V: TRBV7-2

CDR3: ASSIGLHGEQF
V: TRBV19

CDR3: ASSSLTGGTNEKLF
V: TRBV28

CDR3: ASSQLAPLEQF
V: TRBV7-3

CDR3: ASSLGTGLRSNQPQH
V: TRBV19